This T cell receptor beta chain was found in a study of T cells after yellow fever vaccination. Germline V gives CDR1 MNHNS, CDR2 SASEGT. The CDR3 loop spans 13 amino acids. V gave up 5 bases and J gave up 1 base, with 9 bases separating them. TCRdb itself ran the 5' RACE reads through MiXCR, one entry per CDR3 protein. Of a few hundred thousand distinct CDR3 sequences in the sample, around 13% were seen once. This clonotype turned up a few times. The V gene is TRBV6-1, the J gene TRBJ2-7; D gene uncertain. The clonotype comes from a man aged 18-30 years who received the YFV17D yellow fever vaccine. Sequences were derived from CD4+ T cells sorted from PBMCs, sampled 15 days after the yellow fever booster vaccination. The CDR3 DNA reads TGTGCCAGCAGTCCGGATCCTTCCTACGAGCAGTACGTC. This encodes CASSPDPSYEQYV.